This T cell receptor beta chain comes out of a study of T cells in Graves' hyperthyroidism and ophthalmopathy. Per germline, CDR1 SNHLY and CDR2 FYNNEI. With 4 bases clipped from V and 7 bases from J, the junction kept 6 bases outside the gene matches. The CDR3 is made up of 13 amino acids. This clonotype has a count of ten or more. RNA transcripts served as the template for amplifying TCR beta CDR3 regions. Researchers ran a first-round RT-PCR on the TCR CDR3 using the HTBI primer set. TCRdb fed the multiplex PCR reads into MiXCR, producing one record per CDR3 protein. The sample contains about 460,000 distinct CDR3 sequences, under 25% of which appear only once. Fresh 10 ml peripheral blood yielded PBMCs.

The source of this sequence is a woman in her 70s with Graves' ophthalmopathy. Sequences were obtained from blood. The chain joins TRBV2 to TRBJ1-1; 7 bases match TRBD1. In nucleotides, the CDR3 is TGTGCCAGCAGTGCTTTGGCAGGGGGTGAAGCTTTCTTT. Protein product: CASSALAGGEAFF.